At least ten counts were recorded for the clone carrying this T cell receptor beta chain. This record belongs to a study of T-cell reconstitution after alpha-beta-depleted transplantation in children. The CDR3 is made up of 9 amino acids. Germline V gene lookup returns CDR1 SQVTM and CDR2 ANQGSEA. Trimming removed 4 bases at V and 7 bases at J, with 2 bases between. Preparation of the TCRbeta library used unique molecular identifiers. TCRdb redid the calling of the PCR reads with MiXCR, one entry per CDR3 protein. Among 190,000 or so distinct CDR3 sequences, around 7% were seen once, and the ten largest hold more than 2.5%.

The rearrangement uses TRBV29-1 and TRBJ2-1, with D uncertain. Sample: PBMCs from the stem cell graft donor, taken from the stem cell graft. The receptor's source is a human donor who donated a stem cell graft to a child with Wiskott-Aldrich syndrome. Here the CDR3 DNA reads TGCAGCGTTGTTAATGAGCAGTTCTTC. This encodes CSVVNEQFF.